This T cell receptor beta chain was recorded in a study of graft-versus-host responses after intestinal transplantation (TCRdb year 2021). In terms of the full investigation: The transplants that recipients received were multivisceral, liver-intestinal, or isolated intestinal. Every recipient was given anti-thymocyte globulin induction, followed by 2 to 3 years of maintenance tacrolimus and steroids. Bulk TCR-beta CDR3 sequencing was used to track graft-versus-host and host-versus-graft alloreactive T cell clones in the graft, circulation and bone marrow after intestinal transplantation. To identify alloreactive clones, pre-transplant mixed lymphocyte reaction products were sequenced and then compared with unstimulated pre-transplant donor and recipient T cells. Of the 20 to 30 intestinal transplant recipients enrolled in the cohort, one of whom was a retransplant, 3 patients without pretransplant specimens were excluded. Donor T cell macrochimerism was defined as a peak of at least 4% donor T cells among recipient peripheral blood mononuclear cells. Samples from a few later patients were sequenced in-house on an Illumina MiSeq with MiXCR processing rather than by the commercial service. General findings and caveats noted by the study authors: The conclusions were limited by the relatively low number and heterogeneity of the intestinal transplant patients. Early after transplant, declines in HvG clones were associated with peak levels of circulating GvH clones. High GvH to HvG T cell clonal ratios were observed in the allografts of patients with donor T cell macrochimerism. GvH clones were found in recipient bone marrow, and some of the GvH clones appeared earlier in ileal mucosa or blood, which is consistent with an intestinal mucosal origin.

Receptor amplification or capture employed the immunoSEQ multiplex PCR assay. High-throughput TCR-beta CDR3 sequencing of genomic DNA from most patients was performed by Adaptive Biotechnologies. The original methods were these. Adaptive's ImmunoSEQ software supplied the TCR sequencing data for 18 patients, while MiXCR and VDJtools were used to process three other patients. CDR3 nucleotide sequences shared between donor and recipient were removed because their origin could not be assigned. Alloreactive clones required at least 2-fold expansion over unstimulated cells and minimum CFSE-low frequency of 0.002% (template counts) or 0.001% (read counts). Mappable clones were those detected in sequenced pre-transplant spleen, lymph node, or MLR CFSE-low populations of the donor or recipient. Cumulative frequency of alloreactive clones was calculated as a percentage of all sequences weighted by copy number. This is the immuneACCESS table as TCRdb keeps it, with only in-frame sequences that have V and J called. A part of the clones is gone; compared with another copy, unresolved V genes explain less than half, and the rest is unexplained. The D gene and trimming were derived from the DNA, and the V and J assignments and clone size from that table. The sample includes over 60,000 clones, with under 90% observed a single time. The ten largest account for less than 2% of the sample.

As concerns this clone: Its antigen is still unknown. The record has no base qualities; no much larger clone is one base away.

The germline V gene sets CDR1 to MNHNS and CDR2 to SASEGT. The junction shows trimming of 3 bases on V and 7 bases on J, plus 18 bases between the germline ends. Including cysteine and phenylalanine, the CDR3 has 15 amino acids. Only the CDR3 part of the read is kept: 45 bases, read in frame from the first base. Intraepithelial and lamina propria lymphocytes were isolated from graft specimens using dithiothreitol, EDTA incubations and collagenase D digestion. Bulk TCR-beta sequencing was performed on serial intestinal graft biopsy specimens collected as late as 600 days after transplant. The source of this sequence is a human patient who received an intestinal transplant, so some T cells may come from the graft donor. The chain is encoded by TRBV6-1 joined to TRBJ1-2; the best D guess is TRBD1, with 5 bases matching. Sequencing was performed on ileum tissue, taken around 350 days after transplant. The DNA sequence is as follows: TGTGCCAGCAGTGAGGCCCCGGGACCATCCTTTGGCTACACCTTC. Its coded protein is CASSEAPGPSFGYTF.